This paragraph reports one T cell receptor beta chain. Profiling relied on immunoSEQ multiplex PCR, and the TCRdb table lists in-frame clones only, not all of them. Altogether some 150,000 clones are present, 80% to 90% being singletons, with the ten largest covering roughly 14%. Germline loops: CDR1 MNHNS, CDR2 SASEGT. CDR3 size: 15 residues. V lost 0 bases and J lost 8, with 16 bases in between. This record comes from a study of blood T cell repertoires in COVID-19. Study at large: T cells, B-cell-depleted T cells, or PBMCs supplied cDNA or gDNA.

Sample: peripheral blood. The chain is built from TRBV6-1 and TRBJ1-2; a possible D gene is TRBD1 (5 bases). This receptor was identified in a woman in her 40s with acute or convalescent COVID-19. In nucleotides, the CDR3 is TGTGCCAGCAGTGAAGCGCTGGGGGGTTCTCTCGGCTACACCTTC. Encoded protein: CASSEALGGSLGYTF.